This paragraph reports one TCR beta chain. The use of genomic DNA as template underpinned the TCR beta VDJ and CDR3 profiling. TCRdb analysed the reads with MiXCR anew, one entry per CDR3 protein. The sample carries 95,000 to 120,000 distinct CDR3 sequences, less than 65% recorded once. The data were taken from a study of CD8+CD57+ T cells in acquired aplastic anemia. CDR1 MGHDK and CDR2 SYGVNS come from the germline V gene. The CDR3 length is 11 residues. V was shortened by 4 bases and J by 9 bases, with 10 bases between the two germline ends. Sequencing was performed on sorted CD4+, CD8+, or CD8+CD57+ T cells (not recorded which) from PBMCs. The gene calls are TRBV25-1 and TRBJ2-7; tentative D call: TRBD2 (7 bases). The clonotype originates from a human donor in good health, serving as a control. This CDR3 reads CASSGGGTQYF. CDR3 DNA: TGTGCCAGCAGTGGGGGGGGCACGCAGTACTTC.